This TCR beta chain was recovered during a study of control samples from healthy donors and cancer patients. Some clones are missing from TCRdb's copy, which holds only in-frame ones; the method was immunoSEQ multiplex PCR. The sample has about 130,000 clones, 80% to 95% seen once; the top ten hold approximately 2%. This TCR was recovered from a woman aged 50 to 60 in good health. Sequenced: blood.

CDR3 in amino acids: CAISESGTPGYTF. The CDR3 DNA reads as TGTGCCATCAGTGAGTCGGGAACCCCTGGCTACACCTTC. This chain uses TRBV10-3 with TRBJ1-2; D ambiguous. In germline, CDR1 is ENHRY, CDR2 SYGVKD. The germline V and J ends were trimmed by 0 bases and 7 bases, with 9 bases remaining between them. This CDR3 contains 13 residues.